Following are 12 T cell receptor beta chains from one sample sequenced in a study of prognosis after radiotherapy for stage I lung cancer. Amplicons of TCR beta CDR3 were generated from genomic DNA by two-round multiplex PCR. Individual primers that were specific to each TRBV and TRBJ gene served in first-round PCR. TCRdb independently ran MiXCR on the multiplex PCR reads; one entry per CDR3 protein. The data contain about 35,000 distinct CDR3 sequences, more than 30% of them singletons. This specimen was PBMCs, taken before or after stereotactic body radiation therapy (not recorded which). Receptor source: a donor of 50 years or more with non-small cell lung cancer.

This clonotype was seen at least ten times. One base away lies a much larger clone, so this may be a sequencing read error. The chain links TRBV15 to TRBJ2-3, with 13 positions matching TRBD2. This CDR3 has 14 residues. CDR1 is LNHNV and CDR2 is YYDKDF in the germline V gene (reference sequence). The ends lost 9 bases at V and 0 bases at J; junction bases unmatched: 0. The CDR3 reads CATGLAGSTDTQYF. The CDR3 region has the DNA TGTGCCACGGGACTAGCGGGGAGCACAGATACGCAGTATTTT.

This clonotype was seen repeatedly, ten times or more. CDR3: CSVEDGTGGEQYF. The DNA for the CDR3 is TGCAGCGTTGAAGATGGAACAGGGGGTGAGCAGTACTTC. The chain joins TRBV29-1 to TRBJ2-7; 8 positions match TRBD1. This CDR3 comprises 13 residues. Trimming at V came to 0 bases and at J to 7 bases, leaving 5 bases not matched to a gene. In germline, CDR1 is SQVTM, CDR2 ANQGSEA.

This clonotype has a handful of counts. V and J are TRBV6-1 and TRBJ1-5; D might be TRBD1 (6 bases). CDR1 is MNHNS and CDR2 is SASEGT in the germline V gene. CDR3 length equals 16 residues. V was trimmed by 4 bases and J by 2 bases, leaving 15 bases between them. In DNA, the CDR3 is TGTGCCAGCAGTGGGACAGAGTGTAGGGGCAATCAGCCCCAGCATTTT. This translates into CASSGTECRGNQPQHF.

This clonotype was found many times. V usage is TRBV20-1 and J usage is TRBJ2-3; 12 positions agree with TRBD1. This CDR3 has 16 residues. The germline gives CDR1 DFQATT, CDR2 SNEGSKA (reference sequence). Trimming cost V 0 bases and J 4 bases; bases outside gene matches: 5. The CDR3 nucleotides are TGCAGTGCTAGAGATTTAGGGACAGGGGGCCCAGATACGCAGTATTTT. It yields the protein CSARDLGTGGPDTQYF.

J is TRBJ1-2 and V is TRBV7-8, with D tentatively TRBD1 (6 bases). The CDR3 consists of 15 residues. Trimming took 4 bases from V and 7 from J, leaving 19 bases between them. Germline V gene lookup returns CDR1 SGHVS and CDR2 FQNEAQ. The CDR3 is CASSSVGGPSGGYTF. In nucleotides, the CDR3 is TGTGCCAGCAGCTCAGTGGGGGGCCCAAGCGGTGGCTACACCTTC.

This clonotype came up many times. The rearrangement links TRBV5-1 to TRBJ2-3; weak D call: TRBD1 (6 bases). Germline CDR1 is SGHRS and CDR2 is YFSETQ. The CDR3 loop spans 15 amino acids. V was cut by 4 bases and J by 0 bases, with 12 bases left in between. Written as DNA, the CDR3 is TGCGCCAGCAGCGTAGGACAGCCAAGCACAGATACGCAGTATTTT. Translating gives CASSVGQPSTDTQYF.

This clonotype was counted ten times or more. The rearrangement joins TRBV11-2 to TRBJ2-7; the D call may be TRBD1 or TRBD2 (5 bases each). V was shortened by 4 bases and J by 0 bases, with 10 bases between the two germline ends. Germline V gives CDR1 SGHAT, CDR2 FQNNGV. The CDR3 length is 14 residues. The CDR3, as DNA: TGTGCCAGCAGCTGGGGACGGAGCTCCTACGAGCAGTACTTC. This encodes CASSWGRSSYEQYF. Full variable domain (remainder filled in from reference TRBV11-2 and TRBJ2-7): EAGVAQSPRYKIIEKRQSVAFWCNPISGHATLYWYQQILGQGPKLLIQFQNNGVVDDSQLPKDRFSAERLKGVDSTLKIQPAKLEDSAVYLCASSWGRSSYEQYFGPGTRLTVT.

J is TRBJ2-7 and V is TRBV12-3 or TRBV12-4; D remains ambiguous. CDR3 length equals 14 residues. Deletions cut 0 bases from V and 5 bases from J, with 11 bases between. CDR3 region: CASSLALPPNEQYF. CDR3 DNA sequence: TGTGCCAGCAGTTTAGCGCTACCCCCTAACGAGCAGTACTTC.

This clonotype occurred many times. The chain recombines TRBV19 with TRBJ1-2; D may be TRBD1 (6 bases). V lost 7 bases, J lost 5 bases, and 20 bases lay in between. Germline loops: CDR1 LNHDA, CDR2 SQIVND (reference sequence). The CDR3 sequence is 15 residues long. CDR3 nucleotide sequence: TGTGCCAGTAAACCATCACGGACAGTTTCATATGGCTACACCTTC. Translation: CASKPSRTVSYGYTF.

This clonotype was recorded at least ten times. The rearrangement uses TRBV5-1 and TRBJ1-1; 8 positions match TRBD1. The V and J ends lost 2 bases and 3 bases, in that order; junction bases with no gene match: 6. The CDR3 has 15 amino acids. CDR1 and CDR2 (germline): SGHRS, YFSETQ. The CDR3 nucleotides read TGCGCCAGCAGCTTAAGACAGGGGTTGGACACTGAAGCTTTCTTT. Amino acids: CASSLRQGLDTEAFF.

This clonotype appeared once. CDR3 in amino acids: CASSLGLTDTQYF. The CDR3 DNA reads as TGTGCCAGCAGCTTAGGCCTGACAGATACGCAGTATTTT. The V and J genes are TRBV11-2 and TRBJ2-3, with no clear D. The CDR3 spans 13 residues. Per germline, CDR1 SGHAT and CDR2 FQNNGV. Trimming took 1 base from V and 3 from J, leaving 5 bases between them.

In this sample, this clonotype turned up many times. The chain recombines TRBV29-1 with TRBJ1-2, with 9 bases matching TRBD1. Germline V CDR1 and CDR2: SQVTM, ANQGSEA. J was trimmed by 3 bases and V by 4 bases; bases with no gene match: 6. CDR3 length equals 14 residues. The chain's CDR3 is CSVVFRTGDYGYTF. CDR3 DNA: TGCAGCGTTGTGTTCCGGACAGGGGACTATGGCTACACCTTC.